The 12 T cell receptor beta chains given below trace back to one sample, sequenced in a study of beta chain features in type 1 diabetes. Reverse transcribing all isolated RNA meant expressed TCRB transcripts were sequenced. Measured with immunoSEQ multiplex PCR; TCRdb has only the in-frame clones, and not every one. The sample records around 150,000 clones, less than 8.5% being singletons. The specimen sequenced was central memory CD4+ T cells from blood. The receptor set was obtained from a woman aged 25 to 45 in good health.

Only a few counts were recorded for this clone. The chain couples TRBV4-1 to TRBJ2-5, with 13 bases identical to TRBD2. Germline lookup yields CDR1 MGHRA and CDR2 YSYEKL. This CDR3 spans 18 amino acids. Losses at the gene ends were 0 bases for V and 5 bases for J; bases not matched to a gene: 9. The CDR3 DNA reads TGCGCCAGCAGCCAAGAATCGGGACTAGCGGGACGGCGGGAGACCCAGTACTTC. Translation: CASSQESGLAGRRETQYF.

This clone was seen more than once but under ten times. The V gene is TRBV7-9, the J gene TRBJ2-1, with TRBD1 matching over 8 bases. The CDR3 consists of 15 residues. J lost 2 bases, V lost 5 bases, and 5 bases had no gene match. CDR1 and CDR2 (germline): SEHNR, FQNEAQ (reference sequence). As DNA, the CDR3 is TGTGCCAGCAGCAGGACAGGGAGGACCTACAATGAGCAGTTCTTC. Its protein product is CASSRTGRTYNEQFF.

This clone has ten or more counts. The chain joins TRBV29-1 to TRBJ2-3; 8 bases agree with TRBD2. V gave up 1 base and J gave up 5 bases; unmatched junction bases: 8. This CDR3 region has 15 residues. Per the germline V gene, CDR1 is SQVTM and CDR2 is ANQGSEA. The chain's CDR3 is CSVEGRAGAGDTQYF. As DNA, the CDR3 is TGCAGCGTTGAAGGGCGAGCGGGAGCTGGAGATACGCAGTATTTT.

For this clone: Other DNA sequences from this sample encode an identical CDR3 as well. CDR3 sequence reads: CASSLAGLAGYNEQFF. CDR3 nucleotide sequence: TGCGCCAGCAGCTTGGCGGGACTAGCGGGCTACAATGAGCAGTTCTTC. The chain is built from TRBV5-1 and TRBJ2-1; 12 nucleotides match TRBD2. The CDR3 spans 16 residues. V was clipped by 0 bases and J by 3 bases; unmatched bases: 1. CDR1 is SGHRS, CDR2 YFSETQ, per germline.

The V call is TRBV7-2, the J call TRBJ2-7, with TRBD1 identical over 11 bases. Losses at the gene ends were 6 bases for V and 6 bases for J; bases not matched to a gene: 4. This CDR3 has 13 amino acids. Germline CDR1 reads SGHTA; CDR2 reads FQGNSA. CDR3 DNA sequence: TGTGCCAGCAGGGCCGGGACAGGGGGCGAGCAGTACTTC. Its translation: CASRAGTGGEQYF.

This clone was recorded a few times. This chain links TRBV7-2 with TRBJ2-5; no definite D call. The CDR3 covers 13 residues. Trimming pared 1 base from V and 5 bases from J, leaving 8 bases between. Germline V gives CDR1 SGHTA, CDR2 FQGNSA. In DNA form, the CDR3 reads TGTGCCAGCAGCTTAGACCAGACTGAGACCCAGTACTTC. This encodes CASSLDQTETQYF.

This clone was detected a few times. Other DNA sequences in the same sample also yield this CDR3. The chain recombines TRBV7-9 with TRBJ1-1; no reliable D call. The germline V gene has CDR1 SEHNR and CDR2 FQNEAQ (reference sequence). V was clipped by 3 bases and J by 5 bases, with 10 bases between them. This CDR3 has 13 residues. The CDR3 loop is CASSFGGETEAFF. Here the CDR3 DNA reads TGTGCCAGCAGCTTCGGTGGGGAGACTGAAGCTTTCTTT.

The sample holds many counts of this clone. J is TRBJ2-2 and V is TRBV5-1; D is undetermined. Trimming cost V 0 bases and J 3 bases, with 9 bases left between them. The CDR3 contains 15 residues. The germline CDR1 and CDR2 sequences are SGHRS and YFSETQ. The CDR3 bases are TGCGCCAGCAGCTTGGCAGGTTTTGACACCGGGGAGCTGTTTTTT. Translating gives CASSLAGFDTGELFF.

The V gene is TRBV7-2, the J gene TRBJ2-1; 14 bases are shared with TRBD2. Germline V lookup: CDR1 SGHTA, CDR2 FQGNSA. The CDR3 spans 17 residues. J gave up 6 bases and V 2 bases, and 6 bases lay outside the gene matches. CDR3 nucleotide sequence: TGTGCCAGCAGCTTACGAATAGGGACTAGCGGGAGCAATGAGCAGTTCTTC. Translated: CASSLRIGTSGSNEQFF. Looking up the rest from reference TRBV7-2 and TRBJ2-1 gives the full variable domain: GAGVSQSPSNKVTEKGKDVELRCDPISGHTALYWYRQSLGQGLEFLIYFQGNSAPDKSGLPSDRFSAERTGGSVSTLTIQRTQQEDSAVYLCASSLRIGTSGSNEQFFGPGTRLTVL.

This clone occurred a few times. The genes are TRBV7-3 and TRBJ2-2; TRBD2 matches at 8 bases. Trimming cost V 4 bases and J 5 bases; bases outside gene matches: 3. From germline, CDR1 is SGHTA and CDR2 FQGTGA. This CDR3 is 14 amino acids long. The CDR3 DNA sequence: TGTGCCAGCAGCTCCGGGAGGGGGACCGGGGAGCTGTTTTTT. Translating gives CASSSGRGTGELFF.

This clone was observed a few times. J is TRBJ2-3 and V is TRBV7-3; TRBD2 matches at 7 bases. CDR1 and CDR2 from the germline V gene are SGHTA and FQGTGA. This CDR3 spans 15 amino acids. The J segment lost 0 bases and the V segment lost 7 bases, leaving 7 bases of the junction unmatched. Here the CDR3 reads CASTRQGLSTDTQYF. DNA of the CDR3: TGTGCCAGCACGCGGCAGGGACTAAGCACAGATACGCAGTATTTT.

J is TRBJ2-1 and V is TRBV27; D call uncertain. Germline CDR1 is MNHEY and CDR2 is SMNVEV (reference sequence). Trimming shortened V by 1 base and J by 0 bases, and 10 bases separated the two germline ends. The CDR3 spans 16 residues. The CDR3 protein is CASSLLAVFSYNEQFF. As DNA, the CDR3 is TGTGCCAGCAGTTTATTGGCGGTCTTCTCCTACAATGAGCAGTTCTTC.